These 7 T cell receptor beta chains were sequenced from one sample in a study of blood T cells in healthy people across ages. Combining a sample-barcoded 5' primer with a J-beta primer mix, a second PCR ran for about 7 to 12 cycles. One entry per CDR3 protein, called by TCRdb with MiXCR from the 5' RACE reads. The sample contains 1 million to 1.2 million distinct CDR3 sequences, 35% to 40% of which appear only once. The sequenced sample was blood. Every receptor here comes from a man younger than 30 in good health.

V and J are TRBV20-1 and TRBJ2-7; tentative D call: TRBD2 (6 bases). Germline-derived CDR1 and CDR2 are DFQATT and SNEGSKA (reference sequence). The length of the CDR3 is 13 residues. V was trimmed by 1 base and J by 3 bases, leaving 10 bases between them. The DNA for the CDR3 is TGCAGTGCTAGAGGCGGGACGAACTACGAGCAGTACTTC. It specifies CSARGGTNYEQYF.

This clonotype was counted a few times. The J gene is TRBJ2-5, the V gene TRBV12-3 or TRBV12-4, with D perhaps TRBD1 (6 bases). Between the trimmed V and J ends, which lost 1 base and 2 bases, there was a span of 14 bases. The CDR3 covers 16 residues. CDR3 nucleotide sequence: TGTGCCAGCAGTTTAGGGCCTCGGACAGTTCAAGAGACCCAGTACTTC. Translated: CASSLGPRTVQETQYF.

The CDR3 is CASGLAGNQETQYF. Here the CDR3 DNA reads TGTGCCAGCGGCTTAGCGGGGAATCAAGAGACCCAGTACTTC. The chain recombines TRBV27 with TRBJ2-5, with 8 nucleotides matching TRBD2. This CDR3 spans 14 amino acids. J gave up 2 bases and V 8 bases, and 7 bases lay outside the gene matches. Per germline, CDR1 MNHEY and CDR2 SMNVEV (reference sequence).

This chain joins TRBV7-2 and TRBJ2-2; either TRBD1 or TRBD2 may fit D (5 bases each). V shed 2 bases and J shed 3 bases, with 10 bases lying between them. CDR1 is SGHTA, CDR2 FQGNSA, per germline. The CDR3 has 15 residues. CDR3 in amino acids: CASSLSVGDTGELFF. As DNA, the CDR3 is TGTGCCAGCAGCTTAAGTGTGGGGGACACCGGGGAGCTGTTTTTT.

This clonotype was observed a few times. V and J are TRBV20-1 and TRBJ2-1; 9 positions agree with TRBD2. The V gene's germline CDR1 is DFQATT and CDR2 SNEGSKA (reference sequence). The CDR3 is 13 residues long. The junction had 3 bases not matched to a gene; V was cut back by 5 bases and J by 4 bases. The CDR3 sequence: CSARGGEYNEQFF. DNA for the CDR3: TGCAGTGCTCGCGGGGGGGAATACAATGAGCAGTTCTTC.

This clonotype was picked up a small number of times. The chain combines TRBV28 with TRBJ1-5, with 7 bases matching TRBD1. CDR3 length equals 17 residues. V shed 5 bases, J shed 0 bases, and the junction held 10 bases outside the gene matches. Per the germline V gene, CDR1 is MDHEN and CDR2 is SYDVKM. This CDR3 reads CASSLGQAPYSNQPQHF. The CDR3 DNA reads TGTGCCAGCAGTCTAGGACAGGCTCCGTATAGCAATCAGCCCCAGCATTTT.

This clonotype came up a few times. The rearrangement links TRBV29-1 to TRBJ1-1; D is ambiguous. Germline V lookup: CDR1 SQVTM, CDR2 ANQGSEA. The CDR3 covers 12 residues. V lost 5 bases and J 1 base, leaving 8 bases between the germline ends. In DNA form, the CDR3 reads TGCAGCGTTACTTTTCCGAACACTGAAGCTTTCTTT. Translating gives CSVTFPNTEAFF.